This T cell receptor beta chain was recorded in a study of cytomegalovirus exposure and HLA in healthy donors. Whole-study results and caveats: Immune exposure information comprised only CMV serostatus.

This CDR3 is 14 amino acids long. V lost 6 bases and J lost 4; bases outside the gene matches: 4. The germline V gene encodes CDR1 LNHDA and CDR2 SQIVND (reference sequence). A multiplex PCR was run with 60 Vbeta primers and 13 Jbeta primers. Repertoires were generated with immunoSEQ multiplex PCR, while TCRdb's copy carries only in-frame clones and drops some. The sample has 80,000 or so clones, roughly 60% seen once. Of note for this clone: Its antigen is not known.

This sequence joins TRBV19 and TRBJ1-5, with 9 bases lining up with TRBD1. The sequencing input was PBMCs. This TCR was sampled from a man aged 25 to 45 in good health and CMV-seropositive. This CDR3 is CASRDRGMNQPQHF. The CDR3 nucleotides read TGTGCCAGTAGGGACAGGGGTATGAATCAGCCCCAGCATTTT.